This TCR beta chain was obtained from a study of radiotherapy plus CTLA-4 blockade in lung cancer. The overall study: Patients showed objective responses in about 20% of cases, and disease control was achieved by over 25%.

V gave up 7 bases and J gave up 3 bases, with 17 bases separating them. Germline lookup yields CDR1 SGHNT and CDR2 YENEEA. The CDR3 spans 15 residues. Regarding the study as a whole: There was expansion of tumor-derived TCR clones in blood after radiotherapy plus ipilimumab.

This clone was detected only once. As yet, its antigen is unknown. Profiled with immunoSEQ multiplex PCR; TCRdb holds only in-frame clones, not every one. The data hold approximately 99,000 clones, with around 90% observed a single time. The sample was peripheral blood, taken from a patient treated with radiotherapy plus ipilimumab. The chain recombines TRBV11-3 with TRBJ2-3; tentative D call: TRBD1 (7 bases). The source is a human donor with non-small cell lung cancer that progressed on radiotherapy plus ipilimumab. The CDR3 nucleotides read TGTGCCAGCACCCCAGGGGGGAGATGGACAGATACGCAGTATTTT. Encoded protein: CASTPGGRWTDTQYF.